One and the same sample provided the 30 T cell receptor beta chains below, sequenced in a study of T cells after yellow fever vaccination. In TCRdb, the 5' RACE reads were re-called with MiXCR into one record per CDR3 protein. Of about 200,000 distinct CDR3 sequences listed, roughly 3.3% are singletons. Sequenced material: CD4+ T cells sorted from PBMCs, taken 10 days after the yellow fever booster vaccination. These receptors were collected from a man younger than 35 who received the YFV17D yellow fever vaccine.

The chain is built from TRBV5-1 and TRBJ1-2; D might be TRBD1 (5 bases). The germline CDR1 and CDR2 sequences are SGHRS and YFSETQ. This CDR3 has 13 amino acids. Trimming took 4 bases from V and 5 from J, leaving 12 bases between them. This CDR3 is CASSPDTTYGYTF. CDR3 in DNA: TGCGCCAGCAGCCCGGACACGACTTATGGCTACACCTTC.

This clonotype was seen at least ten times. This chain connects TRBV20-1 to TRBJ2-3; 7 nucleotides align to TRBD2. CDR1 and CDR2 from the germline V gene are DFQATT and SNEGSKA (reference sequence). The J segment lost 3 bases and the V segment lost 3 bases, leaving 9 bases of the junction unmatched. The CDR3 extends over 15 amino acids. CDR3 sequence (DNA): TGCAGTGCTAGCCTTTGGCGGGGGTTGACAGATACGCAGTATTTT. Amino acids: CSASLWRGLTDTQYF.

This clonotype was counted ten times or more. The rearrangement joins TRBV5-6 to TRBJ1-1, with TRBD1 as a possible D gene (6 bases). The CDR3 is 18 amino acids. CDR1 SGHDT and CDR2 YYEEEE come from the germline V gene. Trimming removed 5 bases from V and 5 bases from J, with 28 bases in between. This CDR3 reads CASSRTVAGAGGRTEAFF. As DNA, the CDR3 is TGTGCCAGCAGTCGGACGGTTGCGGGGGCCGGCGGGAGGACTGAAGCTTTCTTT.

This clonotype was observed a few times. The V call is TRBV24-1, the J call TRBJ1-4; no reliable D call. CDR1 and CDR2 (germline): KGHDR, SFDVKD. V was shortened by 10 bases and J by 4 bases, with 6 bases between the two germline ends. The CDR3 is 11 residues long. The CDR3 is CATADNEKLFF. The CDR3 nucleotides are TGTGCCACGGCTGATAATGAAAAACTGTTTTTT.

This clonotype showed up many times. V gene TRBV29-1 combines with J gene TRBJ2-3, with 13 bases fitting TRBD2. Germline V lookup: CDR1 SQVTM, CDR2 ANQGSEA. This CDR3 region has 17 residues. Trimming cost V 1 base and J 0 bases; bases outside gene matches: 4. The chain's CDR3 is CSVEGGLAGLSTDTQYF. The CDR3 DNA reads as TGCAGCGTTGAAGGGGGACTAGCGGGGCTAAGCACAGATACGCAGTATTTT.

This clonotype was seen many times. The CDR3 reads CASSSLGVPETQYF. The CDR3 nucleotides read TGTGCCAGCAGCTCCTTAGGGGTACCGGAGACCCAGTACTTC. The genes are TRBV5-5 and TRBJ2-5; possible D gene TRBD1, 5 bases. Germline V lookup: CDR1 SGHKS, CDR2 YYEKEE (reference sequence). CDR3 length equals 14 residues. Trimming took off 3 bases at V and 5 bases at J, with 14 bases between the two ends.

The chain recombines TRBV5-1 with TRBJ2-5, with D tentatively TRBD2 (5 bases). The CDR3 loop spans 13 amino acids. CDR1 is SGHRS, CDR2 YFSETQ, per germline. Trimming removed 5 bases at V and 3 bases at J, with 11 bases between. The CDR3 DNA sequence: TGCGCCAGCAGACCCGGGGAAGAAGAGACCCAGTACTTC. Amino acid sequence: CASRPGEEETQYF.

J is TRBJ2-5 and V is TRBV24-1; D may correspond to TRBD1 or TRBD2 (5 bases each). The CDR3 sequence is 16 residues long. Germline loops: CDR1 KGHDR, CDR2 SFDVKD. The V gene lost 3 bases and the J gene lost 2 bases, with 15 bases spanning the gap. Here the CDR3 reads CATSDPPGQKQETQYF. The CDR3 DNA sequence: TGTGCCACCAGTGATCCCCCGGGGCAGAAGCAAGAGACCCAGTACTTC.

This clonotype was seen a handful of times. The V and J genes are TRBV12-3 or TRBV12-4 and TRBJ1-5; D gene uncertain. The CDR3 is 12 residues long. V dropped 3 bases and J dropped 5 bases, with 5 bases sitting between them. CDR3 nucleotides: TGTGCCAGCAGTTTCAGACATCAGCCCCAGCATTTT. It translates to CASSFRHQPQHF.

In this sample, this clonotype turned up many times. The V and J genes are TRBV27 and TRBJ2-7, with TRBD2 identical over 12 bases. Germline CDR1 and CDR2: MNHEY and SMNVEV (reference sequence). V trimming: 3 bases; J trimming: 3 bases; junction bases outside the gene matches: 0. The CDR3 is 14 amino acids. The CDR3 DNA is TGTGCCAGCAGTTTGACTAGCGGGGGCTACGAGCAGTACGTC. This sequence encodes CASSLTSGGYEQYV.

This clonotype was counted many times. The V and J genes are TRBV5-5 and TRBJ2-7, with D perhaps matching TRBD1 (5 bases). CDR1 and CDR2 from the germline V gene are SGHKS and YYEKEE (reference sequence). The CDR3 length is 12 residues. The germline V and J ends were trimmed by 6 bases and 4 bases, with 11 bases remaining between them. The CDR3 protein is CASTSQGYEQYF. The CDR3 nucleotides read TGTGCCAGCACTTCCCAGGGATACGAGCAGTACTTC.

Only a few counts were recorded for this clonotype. The chain links TRBV7-3 to TRBJ2-1; possibly TRBD2 for D (5 bases). CDR3 size: 14 residues. From germline, CDR1 is SGHTA and CDR2 FQGTGA. V lost 0 bases and J lost 5, with 8 bases in between. CDR3 residues: CASSLTGLNNEQFF. The DNA of the CDR3 is TGTGCCAGCAGCTTAACAGGACTGAACAATGAGCAGTTCTTC.

This clonotype has ten or more counts. The J gene is TRBJ2-1, the V gene TRBV2, with D possibly TRBD2 on 5 matching bases. There are 15 residues in the CDR3. Germline values: CDR1 SNHLY, CDR2 FYNNEI. V gave up 10 bases and J gave up 3 bases, with 19 bases separating them. CDR3 sequence reads: CAISEGPEGYNEQFF. CDR3 coding DNA: TGTGCCATCTCCGAAGGACCCGAGGGCTACAATGAGCAGTTCTTC.

This clonotype was recorded at least ten times. The V gene is TRBV24-1, the J gene TRBJ2-2; tentative D call: TRBD2 (5 bases). This CDR3 region has 13 residues. V lost 2 bases to trimming and J lost 5 bases, with 5 bases between them. Germline CDR1 is KGHDR and CDR2 is SFDVKD. CDR3 DNA: TGTGCCACCAGTGATTGGGAGACCGGGGAGCTGTTTTTT. Its translation: CATSDWETGELFF.

Ten or more counts support this clonotype. V gene TRBV5-1 combines with J gene TRBJ2-3, with D maybe TRBD1 (6 bases). The CDR3 loop spans 14 amino acids. V was pared by 6 bases and J by 2 bases, with 13 bases between. CDR1 is SGHRS and CDR2 is YFSETQ in the germline V gene. Written as DNA, the CDR3 is TGCGCCAGCATGGGCAGGGGCTCCACAGATACGCAGTATTTT. This encodes CASMGRGSTDTQYF.

This clonotype was picked up many times. CDR3 sequence reads: CASSVVEQAREAFF. The CDR3 DNA sequence: TGTGCCAGCAGCGTGGTTGAACAAGCCAGAGAAGCTTTCTTT. V gene TRBV9 combines with J gene TRBJ1-1; D is unresolved. CDR3 length equals 14 residues. The V end lost 2 bases, the J end lost 8 bases, and 16 bases lay between the germline ends. Germline CDR1 and CDR2: SGDLS and YYNGEE.

This clonotype was counted ten times or more. The chain joins TRBV7-9 to TRBJ2-1, with 8 bases identical to TRBD2. This CDR3 is built from 17 residues. Unmatched junction bases numbered 16, after V lost 5 bases and J lost 7 bases. The germline CDR1 and CDR2 sequences are SEHNR and FQNEAQ (reference sequence). The chain's CDR3 is CASSPGWGGLEKNEQFF. The CDR3 nucleotides are TGTGCCAGCAGCCCCGGTTGGGGGGGACTAGAGAAGAATGAGCAGTTCTTC.

The V and J genes are TRBV24-1 and TRBJ2-1, with TRBD1 identical over 9 bases. The CDR3 totals 15 residues. Trimming at V came to 4 bases and at J to 9 bases, leaving 9 bases not matched to a gene. Germline values: CDR1 KGHDR, CDR2 SFDVKD. The CDR3 region is CATSDPRTGVSEQFF. The CDR3 nucleotides are TGTGCCACCAGTGACCCCCGGACAGGGGTCAGTGAGCAGTTCTTC.

The chain joins TRBV7-8 to TRBJ1-2; no clear D. The CDR3 consists of 15 residues. Trimming removed 0 bases from V and 4 bases from J, with 12 bases in between. Germline values: CDR1 SGHVS, CDR2 FQNEAQ. CDR3 in amino acids: CASSLAVPDSYGYTF. CDR3 in DNA: TGTGCCAGCAGCTTAGCAGTTCCAGATTCCTATGGCTACACCTTC.

This clonotype came up a few times. The gene calls are TRBV15 and TRBJ2-1; the D gene could be TRBD1 or TRBD2 (5 bases each). This CDR3 is 17 amino acids long. Between the trimmed V and J ends, which lost 3 bases and 4 bases, there was a span of 19 bases. The V gene's germline CDR1 is LNHNV and CDR2 YYDKDF (reference sequence). CDR3 in amino acids: CATSRVGGQSSYNEQFF. CDR3 DNA: TGTGCCACCAGCAGGGTCGGAGGACAATCGAGTTACAATGAGCAGTTCTTC.

This clonotype was counted ten times or more. The chain has TRBV7-8 and TRBJ1-5; possibly TRBD1 for D (5 bases). Germline V gene lookup returns CDR1 SGHVS and CDR2 FQNEAQ. The CDR3 length is 17 residues. Trimming stripped 2 bases from V and 6 bases from J, with 20 bases between. The CDR3 sequence is CASSLIHQGRRFQPQHF. The CDR3 coding sequence is TGTGCCAGCAGCTTAATTCACCAGGGTAGACGTTTTCAGCCCCAGCATTTT.

This chain links TRBV27 with TRBJ2-3; no clear D. The CDR3 runs to 13 residues. Germline-derived CDR1 and CDR2 are MNHEY and SMNVEV (reference sequence). Trimming took 6 bases from V and 6 from J, leaving 13 bases between them. DNA of the CDR3: TGTGCCAGCAGGATCTCTTCTGTGGATACGCAGTATTTT. It encodes CASRISSVDTQYF.

This clonotype was picked up many times. The V gene is TRBV6-1, the J gene TRBJ1-2, with D possibly matching TRBD1 (5 bases). The V gene lost 7 bases and the J gene lost 2 bases, with 11 bases spanning the gap. CDR1 and CDR2 from the germline V gene are MNHNS and SASEGT. The CDR3 totals 13 residues. The CDR3 DNA reads TGTGCCAGCACAAGGGACGGGAACTATGGCTACACCTTC. It encodes CASTRDGNYGYTF.

This clonotype was seen more than once but under ten times. The CDR3 here is CASSPAGGGIGGDNEQFF. The CDR3 bases are TGCGCCAGCAGCCCGGCCGGTGGAGGAATCGGGGGAGACAATGAGCAGTTCTTC. V and J are TRBV4-3 and TRBJ2-1, with D perhaps TRBD2 (6 bases). The V end lost 4 bases, the J end lost 5 bases, and 24 bases lay between the germline ends. CDR1 is LGHNA, CDR2 YSLEER, per germline. The CDR3 runs 18 residues.

This rearrangement joins TRBV28 to TRBJ1-1, with a weak D call TRBD1 (5 bases). The CDR3 length is 14 residues. The germline V gene has CDR1 MDHEN and CDR2 SYDVKM. The ends were cut back, 7 bases at V and 0 bases at J, with 12 bases in the middle. This chain's CDR3 is CASTTGTVNTEAFF. In nucleotides, the CDR3 is TGTGCCAGCACTACCGGGACGGTGAACACTGAAGCTTTCTTT.

The V and J genes are TRBV29-1 and TRBJ1-3; 7 bases match TRBD1. The length of the CDR3 is 14 residues. The junction had 10 bases not matched to a gene; V was cut back by 8 bases and J by 3 bases. Germline V gene data show CDR1 as SQVTM and CDR2 as ANQGSEA. The CDR3 bases are TGCAGCATACGACAGGGTTATCTTGGAAACACCATATATTTT. It specifies CSIRQGYLGNTIYF. The full variable domain, in which reference TRBV29-1 and TRBJ1-3 provide the parts outside the CDR3, is SAVISQKPSRDICQRGTSLTIQCQVDSQVTMMFWYRQQPGQSLTLIATANQGSEATYESGFVIDKFPISRPNLTFSTLTVSNMSPEDSSIYLCSIRQGYLGNTIYFGEGSWLTVV.

The chain has TRBV4-3 and TRBJ2-1, with 9 bases aligning to TRBD1. The ends lost 0 bases at V and 12 bases at J; junction bases unmatched: 12. Germline loops: CDR1 LGHNA, CDR2 YSLEER. This CDR3 comprises 16 residues. The CDR3, as DNA: TGCGCCAGCAGCCAAGAATCAACAGGGGGCCGTTCGGGGCAGTTCTTC. Translating gives CASSQESTGGRSGQFF.

This clonotype was seen more than once but under ten times. V is TRBV18 and J is TRBJ2-7, with TRBD1 identical over 7 bases. Germline V lookup: CDR1 KGHSH, CDR2 LQKENI. Trimming took 5 bases from V and 4 from J; bases not matched to a gene: 8. This CDR3 has 14 residues. The CDR3 protein is CASSSRQTGYEQYV. The CDR3 DNA reads as TGTGCCAGCTCATCTCGCCAGACAGGGTACGAGCAGTACGTC.

There are a few counts of this clonotype. The rearrangement uses TRBV20-1 and TRBJ2-3; TRBD2 aligns across 9 bases. The CDR3 is made up of 16 amino acids. Germline assignment: CDR1 DFQATT and CDR2 SNEGSKA (reference sequence). V lost 6 bases to trimming and J lost 4 bases; unmatched junction nucleotides: 14. In DNA, the CDR3 is TGCAGTGCCCGGGGGGCGGGGGGGCCTTTTGCAGATACGCAGTATTTT. It specifies CSARGAGGPFADTQYF.

This clonotype came up a few times. The genes are TRBV10-3 and TRBJ1-2; 8 positions match TRBD1. The CDR3 spans 13 residues. The trim removed 4 bases at V and 6 bases at J, leaving 4 bases unmatched. Germline assignment: CDR1 ENHRY and CDR2 SYGVKD. The chain's CDR3 is CAISAYRGDGYTF. The CDR3 region has the DNA TGTGCCATCAGTGCCTACAGGGGGGATGGCTACACCTTC.